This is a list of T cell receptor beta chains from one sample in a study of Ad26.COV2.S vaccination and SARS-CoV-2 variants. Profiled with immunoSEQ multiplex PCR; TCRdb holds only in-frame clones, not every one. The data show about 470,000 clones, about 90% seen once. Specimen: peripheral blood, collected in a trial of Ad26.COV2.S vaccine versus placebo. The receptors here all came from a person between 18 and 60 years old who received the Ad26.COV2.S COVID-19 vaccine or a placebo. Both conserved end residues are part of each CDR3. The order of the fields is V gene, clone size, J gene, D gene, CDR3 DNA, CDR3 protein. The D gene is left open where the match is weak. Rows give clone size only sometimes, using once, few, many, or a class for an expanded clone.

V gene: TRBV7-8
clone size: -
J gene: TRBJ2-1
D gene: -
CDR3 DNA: TGTGCCAGCAGCCCGGGGGTCAATGAGCAGTTCTTC
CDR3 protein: CASSPGVNEQFF

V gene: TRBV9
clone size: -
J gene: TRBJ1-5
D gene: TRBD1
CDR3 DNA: TGTGCCAGCAGCGTAGGGGGACAGCGGAATCAGCCCCAGCATTTT
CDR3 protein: CASSVGGQRNQPQHF

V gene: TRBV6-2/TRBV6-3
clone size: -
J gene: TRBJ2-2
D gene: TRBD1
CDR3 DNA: TGTGCCAGCAGTTACTCGATGATAGCCCGGGACAGGGGGTGGACCGGGGAGCTGTTTTTT
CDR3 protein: CASSYSMIARDRGWTGELFF

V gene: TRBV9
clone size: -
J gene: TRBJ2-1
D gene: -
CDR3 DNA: TGTGCCAGCAGCGCCTTAGCACAACCCTACAATGAGCAGTTCTTC
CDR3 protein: CASSALAQPYNEQFF

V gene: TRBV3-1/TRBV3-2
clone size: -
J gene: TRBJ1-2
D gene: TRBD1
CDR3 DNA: TGTGCCAGCAGCCAGGGGAAGACAGGGGCTTACGATGGCTACACCTTC
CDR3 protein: CASSQGKTGAYDGYTF

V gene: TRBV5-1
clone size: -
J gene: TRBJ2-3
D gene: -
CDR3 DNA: TGCGCCAGCAGCTTAGCGGCGGCTAGCACAGATACGCAGTATTTT
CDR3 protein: CASSLAAASTDTQYF

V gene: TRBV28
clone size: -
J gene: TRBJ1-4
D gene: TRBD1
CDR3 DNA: TGTGCCAGCAGCCGGGACAGGAGCAATGAAAAACTGTTTTTT
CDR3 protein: CASSRDRSNEKLFF

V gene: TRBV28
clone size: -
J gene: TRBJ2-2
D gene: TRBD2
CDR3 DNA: TGTGCCAGCAGTCAGACAGGGATTGGACTAGCGGGAGGGCCGGACACCGGGGAGCTGTTTTTT
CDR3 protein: CASSQTGIGLAGGPDTGELFF

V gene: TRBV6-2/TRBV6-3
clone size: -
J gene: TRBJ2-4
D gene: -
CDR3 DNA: TGTGCCAGCAGTTGGACTGGTATAGGAGCCAAAAACATTCAGTACTTC
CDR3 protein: CASSWTGIGAKNIQYF

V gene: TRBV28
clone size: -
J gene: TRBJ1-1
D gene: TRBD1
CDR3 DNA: TGTGCCAGCAGCCCCTCAGGGGGCACTGAAGCTTTCTTT
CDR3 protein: CASSPSGGTEAFF

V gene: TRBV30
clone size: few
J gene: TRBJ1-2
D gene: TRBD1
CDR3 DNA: TGTGCCTGGAGTGTACAGGGGGTTTCTTATGGCTACACCTTC
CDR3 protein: CAWSVQGVSYGYTF

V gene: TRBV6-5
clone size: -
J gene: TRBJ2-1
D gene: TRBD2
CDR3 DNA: TGTGCCAGCAGTTACTCGGCGGGGGTAAGATACAATGAGCAGTTCTTC
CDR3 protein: CASSYSAGVRYNEQFF

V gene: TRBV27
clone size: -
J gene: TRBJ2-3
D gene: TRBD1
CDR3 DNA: TGTGCCAGCAGTTCCCCCCCGGACAGGAGCACAGATACGCAGTATTTT
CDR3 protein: CASSSPPDRSTDTQYF

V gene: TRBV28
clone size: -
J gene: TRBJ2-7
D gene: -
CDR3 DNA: TGTGCCAGCAGTTTATCTGGGAGAGGCAGGCGCTCCTACGAGCAGTACTTC
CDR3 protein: CASSLSGRGRRSYEQYF

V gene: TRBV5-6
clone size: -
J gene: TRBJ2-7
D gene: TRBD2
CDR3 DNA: TGTGCCAGCAGCCTGTATTTCCGACTAGCGGGAGGGCTCTCCTACGAGCAGTACTTC
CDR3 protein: CASSLYFRLAGGLSYEQYF

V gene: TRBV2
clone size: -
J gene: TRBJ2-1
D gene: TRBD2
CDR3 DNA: TGTGCCAGCAGTCTACGGGCGACTAGCGGGATTTTCGATGAGCAGTTCTTC
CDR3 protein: CASSLRATSGIFDEQFF

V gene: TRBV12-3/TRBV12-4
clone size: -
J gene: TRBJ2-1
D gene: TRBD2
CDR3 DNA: TGTGCCAGCAGTGGGGGGAGGGCCTTTGAGCAGTTCTTC
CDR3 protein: CASSGGRAFEQFF

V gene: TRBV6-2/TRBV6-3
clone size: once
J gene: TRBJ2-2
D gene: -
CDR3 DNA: TGTGCCAGCAGCCCAGGCGAGACTACAGGGAACACCGGGGAGCTGTTTTTT
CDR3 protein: CASSPGETTGNTGELFF

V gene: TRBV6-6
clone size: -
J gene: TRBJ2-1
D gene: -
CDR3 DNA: TGTGCCAGCAGTTACTCGGGGGCGACCGAGCAGTTCTTC
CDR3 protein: CASSYSGATEQFF

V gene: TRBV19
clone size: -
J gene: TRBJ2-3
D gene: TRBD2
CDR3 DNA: TGTGCCAGTAGTATAGTGGGACTGGCGGGAGGGCAAAATACGCAGTATTTT
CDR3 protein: CASSIVGLAGGQNTQYF

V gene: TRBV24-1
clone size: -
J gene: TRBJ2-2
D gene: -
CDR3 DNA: TGTGCCACCAGTGATAGAAACGGGGAGCTGTTTTTT
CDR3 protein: CATSDRNGELFF

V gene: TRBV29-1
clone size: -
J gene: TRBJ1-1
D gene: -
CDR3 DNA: TGCAGCGTTGTGCAGGGAGGGGAGAACACTGAAGCTTTCTTT
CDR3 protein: CSVVQGGENTEAFF

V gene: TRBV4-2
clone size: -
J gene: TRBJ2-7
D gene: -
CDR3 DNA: TGTGCCAGCAGCCCCTTTTTGGCCTGGGACGAGCAGTACTTC
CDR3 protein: CASSPFLAWDEQYF

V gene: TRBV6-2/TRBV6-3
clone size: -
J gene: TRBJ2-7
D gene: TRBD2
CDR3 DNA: TGTGCCAGCAGTTACCTAGCGGGGCCCTACGAGCAGTACTTC
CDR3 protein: CASSYLAGPYEQYF

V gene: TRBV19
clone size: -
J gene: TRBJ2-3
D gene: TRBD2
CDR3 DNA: TGTGCCAGTAGCTTGGGACTAGCGGATACGCAGTATTTT
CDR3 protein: CASSLGLADTQYF

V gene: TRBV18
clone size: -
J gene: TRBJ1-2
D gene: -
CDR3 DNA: TGTGCCAGCTCACCAAACTATGGCTACACCTTC
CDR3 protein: CASSPNYGYTF

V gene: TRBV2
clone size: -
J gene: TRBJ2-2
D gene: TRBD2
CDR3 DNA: TGTGCCAGCAGCGCACCGGGACTAGCGCCTAACACCGGGGAGCTGTTTTTT
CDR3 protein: CASSAPGLAPNTGELFF

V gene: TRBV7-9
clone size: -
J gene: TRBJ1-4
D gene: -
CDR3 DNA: TGTGCCAGCAGCTTAGCTTTCGGGGTGCGGGGTGAAAAACTGTTTTTT
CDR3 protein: CASSLAFGVRGEKLFF

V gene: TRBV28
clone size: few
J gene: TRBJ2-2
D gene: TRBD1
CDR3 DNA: TGTGCCAGCAGTACGGGACAGGGAGGCCCCGGGGAGCTGTTTTTT
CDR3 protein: CASSTGQGGPGELFF

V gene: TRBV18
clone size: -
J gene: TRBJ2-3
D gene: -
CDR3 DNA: TGTGCCAGCTCACCAGACAGAAGCACAGATACGCAGTATTTT
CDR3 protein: CASSPDRSTDTQYF

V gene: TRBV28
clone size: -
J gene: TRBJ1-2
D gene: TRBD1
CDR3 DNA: TGTGCCAGTGGGGCCCAAGGGACAGGGGGTGGCTACACCTTC
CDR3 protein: CASGAQGTGGGYTF

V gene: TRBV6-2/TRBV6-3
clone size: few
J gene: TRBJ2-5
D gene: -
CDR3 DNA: TGTGCCAGCAGTATTACAGGGTTTTCCCAAGAGACCCAGTACTTC
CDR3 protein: CASSITGFSQETQYF

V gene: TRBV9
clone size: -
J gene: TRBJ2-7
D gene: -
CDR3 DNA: TGTGCCAGCAGCGTAGGCCCGGGGGCGGGCTCCTACGAGCAGTACTTC
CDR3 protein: CASSVGPGAGSYEQYF

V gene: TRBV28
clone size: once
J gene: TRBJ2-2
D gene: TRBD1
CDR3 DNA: TGTGCCAGCAGTAGGGGGGACAGGGACGCCGGGGAGCTGTTTTTT
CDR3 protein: CASSRGDRDAGELFF

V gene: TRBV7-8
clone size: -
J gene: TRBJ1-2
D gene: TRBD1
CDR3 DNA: TGTGCCAGCAGCTTAAGGGACAGTGCTGCGGGCTACACCTTC
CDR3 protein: CASSLRDSAAGYTF

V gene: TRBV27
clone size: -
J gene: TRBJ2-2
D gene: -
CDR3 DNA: TGTGCCAGCGGCATAGGGGGACTCACGTCGGATCTCACCGGGGAGCTGTTTTTT
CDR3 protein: CASGIGGLTSDLTGELFF

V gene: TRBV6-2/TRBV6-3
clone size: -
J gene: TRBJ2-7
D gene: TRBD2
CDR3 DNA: TGTGCCAGCAGTTACCAGGGTGGGGAGGGCGAGCAGTACTTC
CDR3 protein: CASSYQGGEGEQYF

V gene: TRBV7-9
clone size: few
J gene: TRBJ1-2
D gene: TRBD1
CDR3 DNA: TGTGCCAGCAGCAGAGGACAGGGGCCCTATGGCTACACCTTC
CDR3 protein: CASSRGQGPYGYTF

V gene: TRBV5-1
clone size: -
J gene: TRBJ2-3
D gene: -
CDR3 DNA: TGCGCCAGCAGCTTTCGGCTAAACACAGATACGCAGTATTTT
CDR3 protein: CASSFRLNTDTQYF